This passage covers 5 T cell receptor beta chains from one sample sequenced in a study of CD8 T cells in ankylosing spondylitis. MiXCR, run by TCRdb on the 5' RACE reads, gives a single entry per CDR3 protein. The table has about 260,000 distinct CDR3 sequences, around 18% seen once. Material: blood, either unsorted or a sorted T cell fraction (not recorded which). These TCRs come from a male donor with ankylosing spondylitis or in good health (not recorded which).

This clonotype was seen more than once but under ten times. The chain links TRBV7-2 to TRBJ1-1, with D possibly matching TRBD1 (5 bases). CDR1 is SGHTA and CDR2 is FQGNSA in the germline V gene. The CDR3 loop spans 16 amino acids. Trimming left V 2 bases short and J 4 bases short, with 17 bases between. The CDR3 region is CASSLRGPGKITEAFF. The CDR3 DNA follows: TGTGCCAGCAGCTTAAGGGGCCCAGGGAAGATCACTGAAGCTTTCTTT.

This clonotype was seen a few times. V is TRBV20-1 and J is TRBJ2-1, with 12 bases identical to TRBD2. CDR1 and CDR2 from the germline V gene are DFQATT and SNEGSKA (reference sequence). The CDR3 consists of 14 residues. Germline trimming cut 6 bases from V and 4 bases from J; bases unmatched to any gene: 4. The CDR3 nucleotides read TGCAGTGCCCAGGGACTAGCGGGTTACAATGAGCAGTTCTTC. Translation: CSAQGLAGYNEQFF.

This clonotype has more than one count but fewer than ten. The chain combines TRBV7-6 with TRBJ1-5; 8 nucleotides match TRBD1. V shed 3 bases, J shed 6 bases, and the junction held 4 bases outside the gene matches. The CDR3 length is 14 residues. CDR1 SGHVS and CDR2 FNYEAQ come from the germline V gene. CDR3 residues: CASSLGQASQPQHF. The DNA for the CDR3 is TGTGCCAGCAGCTTGGGACAGGCAAGTCAGCCCCAGCATTTT.

J is TRBJ2-3 and V is TRBV5-1, with 9 bases lining up with TRBD1. This CDR3 contains 15 residues. Losses at the gene ends were 4 bases for V and 3 bases for J; bases not matched to a gene: 6. Germline CDR1 is SGHRS and CDR2 is YFSETQ. CDR3 nucleotides: TGCGCCAGCAGCCTTGACAGGGGGATGACAGATACGCAGTATTTT. It yields the protein CASSLDRGMTDTQYF.

The V gene is TRBV20-1, the J gene TRBJ1-5, with D possibly matching TRBD1 (5 bases). The CDR3 runs to 14 residues. V lost 1 base and J lost 4, with 11 bases in between. From germline, CDR1 is DFQATT and CDR2 SNEGSKA (reference sequence). The CDR3 DNA is TGCAGTGCTAGAGCGGCGGGGGGTAATCAGCCCCAGCATTTT. Protein sequence: CSARAAGGNQPQHF.